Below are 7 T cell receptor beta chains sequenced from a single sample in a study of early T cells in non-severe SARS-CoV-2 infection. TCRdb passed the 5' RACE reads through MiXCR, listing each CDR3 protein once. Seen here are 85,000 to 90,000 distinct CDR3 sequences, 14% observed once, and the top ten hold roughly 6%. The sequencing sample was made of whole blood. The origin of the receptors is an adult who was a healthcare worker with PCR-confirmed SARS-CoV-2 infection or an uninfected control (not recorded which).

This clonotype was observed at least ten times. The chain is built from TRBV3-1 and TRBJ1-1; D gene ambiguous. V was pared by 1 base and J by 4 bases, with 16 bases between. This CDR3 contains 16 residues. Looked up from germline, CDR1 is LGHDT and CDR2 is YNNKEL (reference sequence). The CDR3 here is CASSQAASQRTTEAFF. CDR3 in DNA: TGTGCCAGCAGCCAAGCGGCATCTCAAAGGACCACTGAAGCTTTCTTT. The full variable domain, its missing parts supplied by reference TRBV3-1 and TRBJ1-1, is DTAVSQTPKYLVTQMGNDKSIKCEQNLGHDTMYWYKQDSKKFLKIMFSYNNKELIINETVPNRFSPKSPDKAHLNLHINSLELGDSAVYFCASSQAASQRTTEAFFGQGTRLTVV.

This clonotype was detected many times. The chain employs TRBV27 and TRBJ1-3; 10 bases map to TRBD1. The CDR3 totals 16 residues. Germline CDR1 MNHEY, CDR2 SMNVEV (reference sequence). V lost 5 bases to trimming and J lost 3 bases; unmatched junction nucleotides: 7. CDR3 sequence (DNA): TGTGCCAGCAGTGCAGGGACAGGGGAGGTTGGAAACACCATATATTTT. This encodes CASSAGTGEVGNTIYF.

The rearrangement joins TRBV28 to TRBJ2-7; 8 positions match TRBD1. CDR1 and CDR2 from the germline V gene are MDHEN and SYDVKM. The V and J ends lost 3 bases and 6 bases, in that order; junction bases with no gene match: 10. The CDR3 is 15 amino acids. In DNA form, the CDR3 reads TGTGCCAGCAGTTTGGTGGGGACAGGCGCCTCCGAGCAGTACTTC. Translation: CASSLVGTGASEQYF.

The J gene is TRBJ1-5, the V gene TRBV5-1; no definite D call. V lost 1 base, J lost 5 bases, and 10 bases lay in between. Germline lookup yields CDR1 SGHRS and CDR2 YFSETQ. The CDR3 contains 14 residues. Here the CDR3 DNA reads TGCGCCAGCAGCTTGTTTGGCAACGATCAGCCCCAGCATTTT. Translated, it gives CASSLFGNDQPQHF.

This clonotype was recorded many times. CDR3 DNA: TGTGCCAGCAGCTTAGCCCGGGGGCCTAACTATGGCTACACCTTC. Its protein is CASSLARGPNYGYTF. This sequence joins TRBV7-9 and TRBJ1-2; D may be TRBD1 (6 bases). The CDR3 runs to 15 residues. Trimming shortened V by 0 bases and J by 0 bases, and 8 bases separated the two germline ends. Germline loops: CDR1 SEHNR, CDR2 FQNEAQ (reference sequence).

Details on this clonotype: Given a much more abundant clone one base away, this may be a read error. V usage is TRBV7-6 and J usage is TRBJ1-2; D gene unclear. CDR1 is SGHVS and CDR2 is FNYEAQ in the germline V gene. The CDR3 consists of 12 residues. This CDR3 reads CVSSLGYYGYTF. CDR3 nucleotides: TGTGTCAGCAGCTTAGGGTACTATGGCTACACCTTC.

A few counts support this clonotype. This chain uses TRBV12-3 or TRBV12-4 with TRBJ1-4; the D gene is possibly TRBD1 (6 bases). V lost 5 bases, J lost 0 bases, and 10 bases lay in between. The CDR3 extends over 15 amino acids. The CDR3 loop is CASSPSGATNEKLFF. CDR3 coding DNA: TGTGCCAGCAGTCCTTCAGGGGCAACTAATGAAAAACTGTTTTTT.